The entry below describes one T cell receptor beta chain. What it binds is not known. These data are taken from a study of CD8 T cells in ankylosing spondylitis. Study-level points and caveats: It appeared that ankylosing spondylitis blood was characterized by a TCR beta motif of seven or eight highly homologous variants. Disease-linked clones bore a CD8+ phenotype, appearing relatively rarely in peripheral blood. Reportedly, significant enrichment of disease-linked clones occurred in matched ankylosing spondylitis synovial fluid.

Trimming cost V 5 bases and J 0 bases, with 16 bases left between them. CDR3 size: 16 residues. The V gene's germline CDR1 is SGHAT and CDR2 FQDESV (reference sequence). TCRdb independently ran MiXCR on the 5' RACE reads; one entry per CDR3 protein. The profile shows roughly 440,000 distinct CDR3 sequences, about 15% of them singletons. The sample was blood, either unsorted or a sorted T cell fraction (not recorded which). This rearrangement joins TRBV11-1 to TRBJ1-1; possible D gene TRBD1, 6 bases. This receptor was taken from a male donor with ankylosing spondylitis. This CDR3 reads CASSQGGSGMNTEAFF. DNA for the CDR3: TGTGCCAGCAGCCAAGGGGGTAGTGGGATGAACACTGAAGCTTTCTTT. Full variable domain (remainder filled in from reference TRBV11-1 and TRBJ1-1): EAEVAQSPRYKITEKSQAVAFWCDPISGHATLYWYRQILGQGPELLVQFQDESVVDDSQLPKDRFSAERLKGVDSTLKIQPAELGDSAMYLCASSQGGSGMNTEAFFGQGTRLTVV.